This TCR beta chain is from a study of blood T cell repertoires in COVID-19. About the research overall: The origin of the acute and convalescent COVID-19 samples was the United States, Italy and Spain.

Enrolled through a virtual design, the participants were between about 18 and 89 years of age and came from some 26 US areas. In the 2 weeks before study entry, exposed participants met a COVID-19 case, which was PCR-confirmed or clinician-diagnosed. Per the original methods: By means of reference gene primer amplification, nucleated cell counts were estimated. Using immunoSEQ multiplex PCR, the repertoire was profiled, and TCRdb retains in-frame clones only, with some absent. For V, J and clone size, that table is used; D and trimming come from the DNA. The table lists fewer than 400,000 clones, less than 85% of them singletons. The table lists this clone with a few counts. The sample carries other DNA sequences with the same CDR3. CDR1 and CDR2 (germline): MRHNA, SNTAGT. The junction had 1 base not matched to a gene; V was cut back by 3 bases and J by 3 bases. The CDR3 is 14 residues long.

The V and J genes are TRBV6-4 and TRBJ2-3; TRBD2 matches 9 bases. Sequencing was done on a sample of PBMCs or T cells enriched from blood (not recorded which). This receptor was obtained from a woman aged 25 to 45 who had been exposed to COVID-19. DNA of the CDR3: TGTGCCAGCAGTGAGCGGGGGGGTACAGATACGCAGTATTTT. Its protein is CASSERGGTDTQYF.